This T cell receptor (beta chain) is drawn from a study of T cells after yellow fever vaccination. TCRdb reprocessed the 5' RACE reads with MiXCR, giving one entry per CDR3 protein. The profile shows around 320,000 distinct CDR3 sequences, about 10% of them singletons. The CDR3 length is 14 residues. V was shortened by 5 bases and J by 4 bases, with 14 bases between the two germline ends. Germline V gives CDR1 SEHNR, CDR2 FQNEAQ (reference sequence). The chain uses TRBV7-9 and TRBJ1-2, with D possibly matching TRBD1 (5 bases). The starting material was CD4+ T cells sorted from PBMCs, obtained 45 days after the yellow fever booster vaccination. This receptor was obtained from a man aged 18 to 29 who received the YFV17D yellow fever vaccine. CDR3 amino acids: CASSNRERGYGYTF. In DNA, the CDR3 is TGTGCCAGCAGCAACCGGGAGAGGGGCTATGGCTACACCTTC.